This is a list of T cell receptor beta chains from one sample in a study of Tregs in tolerant kidney transplant recipients. Their antigens are not known. The assay was immunoSEQ multiplex PCR, and TCRdb's table has in-frame clones only and misses some. The sample has under 13,000 clones; around 91% are singletons. Specimen: Tregs from blood cultured with allogeneic cells, collected before the transplant. These receptors all come from a human patient who received a combined kidney and bone marrow transplant. Both conserved end residues are trimmed from each CDR3.

V gene	J gene	CDR3 protein
TRBV5-1	TRBJ2-5	ASSLGASGGETQY
TRBV29-1	TRBJ1-1	SVDYPETRTEAF
TRBV19	TRBJ1-2	ASTEGQGAGYT
TRBV4-1	TRBJ2-3	ASSLAGTIADTQY
TRBV6-5	TRBJ2-3	ASRPGHTDTQY
TRBV5-4	TRBJ1-6	ANSSGGQGYSPLH
TRBV15	TRBJ2-1	ATSRAGLAGKYNEQF
TRBV28	TRBJ1-2	ASSSTGGSNYGYT
TRBV18	TRBJ2-2	ASSPTETGELF
TRBV2	TRBJ1-6	ASSDRGLDNSPLH
TRBV7-8	TRBJ1-2	ASSLSWASNYGYT